This passage covers 18 T cell receptor beta chains from one sample sequenced in a study of blood T cell repertoires in COVID-19. Produced via immunoSEQ multiplex PCR; TCRdb's table is partial and in-frame only. The data hold 130,000 or so clones, with more than 75% observed a single time. The sample comprised peripheral blood. These receptors all come from a human donor in a cohort sampled during active COVID-19.

This clone showed up just a few times. The chain recombines TRBV4-1 with TRBJ1-6; D is unresolved. Germline V gene data show CDR1 as MGHRA and CDR2 as YSYEKL. This CDR3 contains 15 residues. V was clipped by 0 bases and J by 10 bases, with 13 bases between them. The CDR3 protein is CASSQERVSRSPLHF. For the CDR3, the DNA is TGCGCCAGCAGCCAAGAGAGAGTTTCGCGGTCACCCCTCCACTTT.

The chain is built from TRBV19 and TRBJ1-4; D is unclear. The V gene's germline CDR1 is LNHDA and CDR2 SQIVND (reference sequence). The CDR3 totals 13 residues. V lost 5 bases to trimming and J lost 4 bases, with 8 bases between them. CDR3 DNA: TGTGCCAGTAGTCAGTTCCTTAATGAAAAACTGTTTTTT. Its protein product is CASSQFLNEKLFF.

The J gene is TRBJ1-3, the V gene TRBV7-9; TRBD1 matches at 9 bases. The J segment lost 4 bases and the V segment lost 3 bases, leaving 4 bases of the junction unmatched. The CDR3 has 15 residues. Germline values: CDR1 SEHNR, CDR2 FQNEAQ (reference sequence). The chain's CDR3 is CASSFGDRVGNTIYF. The CDR3 bases are TGTGCCAGCAGCTTTGGGGACAGGGTAGGAAACACCATATATTTT.

The chain uses TRBV15 and TRBJ2-3, with 14 bases that match TRBD2. CDR1 is LNHNV, CDR2 YYDKDF, per germline (reference sequence). The CDR3 covers 15 residues. Trimming removed 1 base from V and 6 bases from J; junction bases left unmatched: 0. CDR3 DNA: TGTGCCACCAGCAGAGGGACTAGCGGGGGGGATACGCAGTATTTT. It encodes CATSRGTSGGDTQYF.

This sequence joins TRBV11-2 and TRBJ2-3; possibly TRBD2 for D (6 bases). The V end was cut by 1 base, the J end by 6 bases, with 8 bases between. From germline, CDR1 is SGHAT and CDR2 FQNNGV. This CDR3 is built from 13 residues. In DNA form, the CDR3 reads TGTGCCAGCAGCTTAGTTGGGGGGGATACGCAGTATTTT. Encoded protein: CASSLVGGDTQYF.

The chain has TRBV16 and TRBJ1-1; D is perhaps TRBD1 (5 bases). Per germline, CDR1 KGHSY and CDR2 FQNENV. Trimming removed 6 bases from V and 1 base from J, with 12 bases in between. The CDR3 runs 14 residues. The CDR3 DNA follows: TGTGCCAGCAGTTCGGGACTTACGAACACTGAAGCTTTCTTT. Encoded protein: CASSSGLTNTEAFF.

This rearrangement joins TRBV9 to TRBJ2-3, with 8 bases lining up with TRBD2. V lost 3 bases, J lost 2 bases, and 5 bases stayed unmatched. Germline CDR1 SGDLS, CDR2 YYNGEE. This CDR3 is built from 15 residues. CDR3: CASSARGADTDTQYF. DNA of the CDR3: TGTGCCAGCAGCGCGCGGGGGGCAGACACAGATACGCAGTATTTT.

J is TRBJ1-1 and V is TRBV10-2; 10 nucleotides align to TRBD1. Trimming took 6 bases from V and 5 from J; bases not matched to a gene: 6. The CDR3 has 14 amino acids. Germline CDR1 is WSHSY and CDR2 is SAAADI. CDR3 amino acids: CASSMTGGQTEAFF. The CDR3 DNA is TGCGCCAGCAGCATGACAGGGGGCCAAACTGAAGCTTTCTTT.

This sequence joins TRBV3-1 (or the pseudogene TRBV3-2) and TRBJ2-7; 9 bases fit TRBD1. V lost 1 base and J lost 2; bases outside the gene matches: 9. Germline-derived CDR1 and CDR2 are LGHDT and YNNKEL (reference sequence). The CDR3 is made up of 17 amino acids. The DNA for the CDR3 is TGTGCCAGCAGCCAAGTCTTTCGGGACAGGGCACCCTACGAGCAGTACTTC. This codes for CASSQVFRDRAPYEQYF.

The genes are TRBV13 and TRBJ2-5; maybe TRBD1 (6 bases). The V end lost 4 bases, the J end lost 1 base, and 10 bases lay between the germline ends. The CDR3 spans 14 residues. Germline V gives CDR1 PRHDT, CDR2 FYEKMQ (reference sequence). The CDR3 reads CASSSRGSQETQYF. CDR3 DNA sequence: TGTGCCAGCAGCTCTAGGGGGTCCCAAGAGACCCAGTACTTC.

V usage is TRBV28 and J usage is TRBJ1-1; maybe TRBD1 (5 bases). This CDR3 is 17 amino acids long. Germline V gives CDR1 MDHEN, CDR2 SYDVKM. Trimming removed 8 bases from V and 0 bases from J, with 22 bases in between. Here the CDR3 reads CASSPETAKILNTEAFF. CDR3 bases: TGTGCCAGCTCCCCCGAGACAGCCAAGATATTGAACACTGAAGCTTTCTTT. The variable domain in full, with the rest retrieved from reference TRBV28 and TRBJ1-1, is DVKVTQSSRYLVKRTGEKVFLECVQDMDHENMFWYRQDPGLGLRLIYFSYDVKMKEKGDIPEGYSVSREKKERFSLILESASTNQTSMYLCASSPETAKILNTEAFFGQGTRLTVV.

This CDR3 reads CASSLADRLSYGYTF. The CDR3 bases are TGCGCCAGCAGCTTGGCCGACAGGTTAAGCTATGGCTACACCTTC. This chain uses TRBV5-1 with TRBJ1-2; a possible D gene is TRBD1 (6 bases). The CDR3 contains 15 residues. Trimming left V 0 bases short and J 4 bases short, with 13 bases between. Germline values: CDR1 SGHRS, CDR2 YFSETQ. Combining the CDR3 with reference TRBV5-1 and TRBJ1-2 gives the whole variable domain KAGVTQTPRYLIKTRGQQVTLSCSPISGHRSVSWYQQTPGQGLQFLFEYFSETQRNKGNFPGRFSGRQFSNSRSEMNVSTLELGDSALYLCASSLADRLSYGYTFGSGTRLTVV.

V usage is TRBV9 and J usage is TRBJ2-1; no definite D call. Germline CDR1 is SGDLS and CDR2 is YYNGEE. The V gene lost 0 bases and the J gene lost 9 bases, with 10 bases spanning the gap. The CDR3 extends over 13 amino acids. The CDR3 DNA follows: TGTGCCAGCAGCGTAGGGGTGCCGGGTGAGCAGTTCTTC. This encodes CASSVGVPGEQFF.

This sequence joins TRBV30 and TRBJ1-1; D may be TRBD1 (6 bases). Germline V gives CDR1 GTSNPN, CDR2 SVGIG (reference sequence). V dropped 4 bases and J dropped 5 bases, with 14 bases sitting between them. The CDR3 has 13 residues. In nucleotides, the CDR3 is TGTGCCTGGACTTCGGGGGGCTGGACTGAAGCTTTCTTT. It codes for CAWTSGGWTEAFF.

There are a few counts of this clone. CDR3 DNA: TGCGCCAGCAGCTTGAGCGGGGATGGCTACACCTTC. This sequence encodes CASSLSGDGYTF. The chain employs TRBV5-1 and TRBJ1-2; D is unclear. The V gene lost 1 base and the J gene lost 6 bases, with 7 bases spanning the gap. CDR1 is SGHRS and CDR2 is YFSETQ in the germline V gene. This CDR3 has 12 amino acids.

The J gene is TRBJ2-1, the V gene TRBV10-3; TRBD2 matches 7 bases. With 6 bases clipped from V and 4 bases from J, the junction kept 9 bases outside the gene matches. The V gene's germline CDR1 is ENHRY and CDR2 SYGVKD. There are 15 residues in the CDR3. CDR3 sequence reads: CAIRGSGPPYNEQFF. The CDR3 DNA is TGTGCCATCAGGGGTAGCGGGCCTCCTTACAATGAGCAGTTCTTC.

In regard to this clone: The germline gene is not matched at one end of the junction; a read error may be the cause. The chain recombines TRBV7-2 with TRBJ1-1, with TRBD1 matching 11 bases. Germline assignment: CDR1 SGHTA and CDR2 FQGNSA. The CDR3 sequence is 12 residues long. In nucleotides, the CDR3 is TGTGCCAGCAGCTTAGTCGGGACAGGGGGTGAGTTT. This sequence encodes CASSLVGTGGEF.

This chain uses TRBV5-1 with TRBJ2-1, with 8 nucleotides matching TRBD2. Germline CDR1 is SGHRS and CDR2 is YFSETQ. V trimming: 3 bases; J trimming: 8 bases; junction bases outside the gene matches: 10. The CDR3 has 15 residues. CDR3 protein: CASSWTGLERDEQFF. DNA for the CDR3: TGCGCCAGCAGCTGGACGGGACTAGAGAGGGATGAGCAGTTCTTC.